Described below is a single T cell receptor beta chain sequence and its context. This entry is derived from a study of shared T cell receptors in the human thymus. Clones were sequenced by immunoSEQ multiplex PCR, and TCRdb holds only the in-frame ones, with some missing. The table includes 720,000 or so clones, approximately 83% detected once. Per germline, CDR1 SGDLS and CDR2 YYNGEE. The CDR3 is 14 amino acids. V shed 3 bases and J shed 3 bases, with 11 bases lying between them. Separately, the same data were catalogued under a study of human thymus T cells. As that report states: The study used thymus tissue resected during corrective heart surgery. Reports from related research described highly overlapping thymic repertoires among unrelated individuals.

This receptor was obtained from a girl under two years old with a congenital heart defect. The V call is TRBV9, the J call TRBJ2-3, with TRBD1 as a possible D gene (6 bases). Sample: thymocytes. The CDR3 DNA sequence: TGTGCCAGCAGCGACCGGGACAAGACAGATACGCAGTATTTT. This sequence encodes CASSDRDKTDTQYF.